The 21 T cell receptor beta chains below come from one sample, sequenced in a study of cytomegalovirus exposure and HLA in healthy donors. Primers: 60 Vbeta forward and 13 Jbeta reverse. The repertoire was sequenced with immunoSEQ multiplex PCR; TCRdb's copy has only in-frame clones and lacks some. The sample lists some 120,000 clones; around 80% were seen once. Specimen: PBMCs. These receptor sequences come from a man younger than 45 in good health and CMV-seropositive.

V and J are TRBV21-1 and TRBJ2-7; the table names TRBD1, a call not compared with the DNA. TRBV21-1 is given as a pseudogene. The length of the CDR3 is 13 residues. CDR3 in DNA: TGTGCCAGCAGCAGGGACAGGAGTTACAAGCAATACTTC. This codes for CASSRDRSYKQYF.

This clone occurred a few times. For the CDR3, the DNA is TGTGCCAGCAGCCCCGATCCGGGGGTTGGCTATGGCTACACCTTC. Encoded protein: CASSPDPGVGYGYTF. The chain has TRBV5-6 and TRBJ1-2; maybe TRBD1 (5 bases). The V end was cut by 4 bases, the J end by 4 bases, with 17 bases between. The CDR3 runs 15 residues. Looked up from germline, CDR1 is SGHDT and CDR2 is YYEEEE.

The chain joins TRBV9 to TRBJ2-3; 7 bases agree with TRBD2. Looked up from germline, CDR1 is SGDLS and CDR2 is YYNGEE. The CDR3 extends over 17 amino acids. The trim removed 0 bases at V and 4 bases at J, leaving 11 bases unmatched. This CDR3 reads CASSVEAGSATSDTQYF. The CDR3 nucleotides are TGTGCCAGCAGCGTAGAAGCGGGGAGCGCAACTTCAGATACGCAGTATTTT.

The rearrangement joins TRBV4-3 to TRBJ2-3; TRBD1 aligns across 8 bases. This CDR3 spans 15 amino acids. The V gene's germline CDR1 is LGHNA and CDR2 YSLEER. The V and J ends lost 5 bases and 6 bases, in that order; junction bases with no gene match: 10. CDR3 bases: TGCGCCAGCAGCTACGGGACAGGTTCCATGGATACGCAGTATTTT. Its protein is CASSYGTGSMDTQYF.

The V gene is TRBV30, the J gene TRBJ2-1, with 9 bases identical to TRBD2. Germline CDR1 reads GTSNPN; CDR2 reads SVGIG (reference sequence). This CDR3 comprises 16 residues. Trimming at V came to 1 base and at J to 5 bases, leaving 9 bases not matched to a gene. The CDR3 here is CAWSGYASGTHNEQFF. The CDR3 bases are TGTGCCTGGAGTGGGTATGCTAGCGGGACCCACAATGAGCAGTTCTTC.

Points on this clone: Germline and junction disagree at one end, which may indicate a read error. J is TRBJ2-6 and V is TRBV5-1; D is perhaps TRBD1 (5 bases). CDR3 length: 14 residues. Germline assignment: CDR1 SGHRS and CDR2 YFSETQ. The CDR3 loop reads CASSRDSGANGLTF. The CDR3 bases are TGCGCCAGCAGTAGAGACTCTGGGGCCAACGGCCTGACTTTC. The entire variable domain, with the rest obtained from reference TRBV5-1 and TRBJ2-6, is as follows: KAGVTQTPRYLIKTRGQQVTLSCSPISGHRSVSWYQQTPGQGLQFLFEYFSETQRNKGNFPGRFSGRQFSNSRSEMNVSTLELGDSALYLCASSRDSGANGLTFGAGSRLTVL.

The chain uses TRBV23-1 and TRBJ2-1; D may be TRBD2 (7 bases). TRBV23-1 is labeled an ORF, and its function is uncertain. V shed 2 bases and J shed 3 bases, with 11 bases lying between them. This CDR3 contains 15 residues. This CDR3 is CASSQREGVYNEQFF. The CDR3 DNA sequence: TGCGCCAGCAGTCAAAGGGAGGGGGTCTACAATGAGCAGTTCTTC.

The chain has TRBV7-9 and TRBJ2-2; D may be TRBD2 (6 bases). Per the germline V gene, CDR1 is SEHNR and CDR2 is FQNEAQ (reference sequence). The CDR3 consists of 17 residues. Trimming cost V 5 bases and J 1 base, with 17 bases left between them. The chain's CDR3 is CASSPLLGGLNTGELFF. Written as DNA, the CDR3 is TGTGCCAGCAGCCCCCTGTTGGGGGGACTGAACACCGGGGAGCTGTTTTTT.

The gene calls are TRBV10-3 and TRBJ2-1; 7 bases are a match to TRBD2. CDR1 and CDR2 from the germline V gene are ENHRY and SYGVKD. V lost 6 bases and J lost 4; bases outside the gene matches: 9. The CDR3 sequence is 15 residues long. This CDR3 is CAISARAGMYNEQFF. In DNA form, the CDR3 reads TGTGCCATCAGCGCAAGAGCGGGGATGTACAATGAGCAGTTCTTC.

CDR3 bases: TGTGCCAGCCGCAAGGGAGGAAAGGGCTACACCTTC. Amino acid sequence: CASRKGGKGYTF. V usage is TRBV6-1 and J usage is TRBJ1-2; D remains ambiguous. The CDR3 sequence is 12 residues long. Per germline, CDR1 MNHNS and CDR2 SASEGT. Trimming took 8 bases from V and 8 from J, leaving 15 bases between them.

The V gene is TRBV7-2, the J gene TRBJ2-7; 11 nucleotides match TRBD2. V dropped 1 base and J dropped 2; count of bases not matched to a gene: 10. Looked up from germline, CDR1 is SGHTA and CDR2 is FQGNSA. The CDR3 sequence is 18 residues long. Here the CDR3 reads CASSLVRLAGGRTYEQYF. CDR3 in DNA: TGTGCCAGCAGCTTAGTTAGGCTAGCGGGGGGCCGGACCTACGAGCAGTACTTC.

The chain joins TRBV4-3 to TRBJ1-2, with no clear D. Between the trimmed V and J ends, which lost 1 base and 7 bases, there was a span of 25 bases. The CDR3 loop spans 18 amino acids. In germline, CDR1 is LGHNA, CDR2 YSLEER. The CDR3 reads CASSQGLTTARPRGGYTF. The CDR3 DNA follows: TGCGCCAGCAGCCAAGGATTGACTACCGCCAGGCCGCGCGGTGGCTACACCTTC.

V and J are TRBV10-3 and TRBJ1-6; D is ambiguous. The length of the CDR3 is 12 residues. Germline V gene data show CDR1 as ENHRY and CDR2 as SYGVKD. Trimming cost V 3 bases and J 7 bases, with 4 bases left between them. Written as DNA, the CDR3 is TGTGCCATCAGTGACAAAAATTCACCCCTCCACTTT. Protein: CAISDKNSPLHF.

As regards this clone: Mismatch with germline at one junction end may stem from a read error. The chain has TRBV2 and TRBJ2-4; 11 nucleotides agree with TRBD2. Germline V gene lookup returns CDR1 SNHLY and CDR2 FYNNEI. The CDR3 is 16 residues long. CDR3 region: CASSTLAGDTKNSQYF. CDR3 DNA sequence: TGTGCCAGCAGTACACTAGCGGGAGATACCAAAAACAGTCAGTACTTC.

This clone was observed once. The chain recombines TRBV5-4 with TRBJ2-7; 8 positions agree with TRBD2. V trimming: 0 bases; J trimming: 1 base; junction bases outside the gene matches: 6. The CDR3 contains 16 residues. Germline assignment: CDR1 SGHNT and CDR2 YYREEE (reference sequence). In DNA, the CDR3 is TGTGCCAGCAGCTTGGGGGCGAGCGGGAGTTCCTACGAGCAGTACTTC. Residues: CASSLGASGSSYEQYF.

The rearrangement uses TRBV30 and TRBJ1-1, with TRBD1 matching over 9 bases. V trimming: 5 bases; J trimming: 0 bases; junction bases outside the gene matches: 10. The CDR3 is 16 residues long. Germline-derived CDR1 and CDR2 are GTSNPN and SVGIG (reference sequence). The CDR3 coding sequence is TGTGCCTGGGTCATCGGACAGGGGATTGTGAACACTGAAGCTTTCTTT. It yields the protein CAWVIGQGIVNTEAFF. The full variable domain, its missing parts supplied by reference TRBV30 and TRBJ1-1, is SQTIHQWPATLVQPVGSPLSLECTVEGTSNPNLYWYRQAAGRGLQLLFYSVGIGQISSEVPQNLSASRPQDRQFILSSKKLLLSDSGFYLCAWVIGQGIVNTEAFFGQGTRLTVV.

The CDR3 reads CASSPGVGYEQYF. As DNA, the CDR3 is TGTGCCAGCAGCCCAGGGGTTGGCTACGAGCAGTACTTC. The chain uses TRBV5-4 and TRBJ2-7; maybe TRBD1 (6 bases). Trimming cost V 4 bases and J 3 bases, with 11 bases left between them. CDR3 length equals 13 residues. Looked up from germline, CDR1 is SGHNT and CDR2 is YYREEE (reference sequence). The full variable domain, in which reference TRBV5-4 and TRBJ2-7 provide the parts outside the CDR3, is ETGVTQSPTHLIKTRGQQVTLRCSSQSGHNTVSWYQQALGQGPQFIFQYYREEENGRGNFPPRFSGLQFPNYSSELNVNALELDDSALYLCASSPGVGYEQYFGPGTRLTVT.

The CDR3 DNA reads as TGTGCCAGCTCACCACCTGTCACAGGCCCTTTCTACAATGAGCAGTTCTTC. This codes for CASSPPVTGPFYNEQFF. V is TRBV18 and J is TRBJ2-1; TRBD1 is a possible D gene (5 bases). The CDR3 has 17 residues. Germline values: CDR1 KGHSH, CDR2 LQKENI. V lost 0 bases, J lost 3 bases, and 15 bases lay in between.

Only one count was recorded for this clone. This chain links TRBV30 with TRBJ2-1, with 10 bases aligning to TRBD2. After removal of 2 bases from V and 9 bases from J, the junction contained 10 bases not matched to a gene. The germline V gene has CDR1 GTSNPN and CDR2 SVGIG (reference sequence). CDR3 length equals 15 residues. The CDR3 protein is CAWSYSGTSEGEQFF. CDR3 in DNA: TGTGCCTGGAGTTACTCCGGGACTAGCGAAGGTGAGCAGTTCTTC.

CDR3 loop: CASSYGGTGIKPEQFF. The CDR3 nucleotides are TGCGCCAGCAGCTACGGAGGGACAGGGATTAAGCCTGAGCAGTTCTTC. The rearrangement links TRBV5-1 to TRBJ2-1, with 9 nucleotides matching TRBD1. Per the germline V gene, CDR1 is SGHRS and CDR2 is YFSETQ. The CDR3 is made up of 16 amino acids. V trimming: 3 bases; J trimming: 9 bases; junction bases outside the gene matches: 13. Using reference TRBV5-1 and TRBJ2-1 for the parts outside the CDR3, the full variable domain is KAGVTQTPRYLIKTRGQQVTLSCSPISGHRSVSWYQQTPGQGLQFLFEYFSETQRNKGNFPGRFSGRQFSNSRSEMNVSTLELGDSALYLCASSYGGTGIKPEQFFGPGTRLTVL.

V and J are TRBV14 and TRBJ2-7, with 7 bases matching TRBD2. V was clipped by 1 base and J by 4 bases; unmatched bases: 7. The germline CDR1 and CDR2 sequences are SGHDN and FVKESK. The CDR3 spans 15 residues. The DNA for the CDR3 is TGTGCCAGCAGCCAAGTTGGAGCGGGGAGGTACGAGCAGTACTTC. Its translation is CASSQVGAGRYEQYF.